This TCR beta chain was obtained from a study of cytomegalovirus exposure and HLA in healthy donors. The CDR3 extends over 12 amino acids. CDR1 ENHRY and CDR2 SYGVKD come from the germline V gene. V shed 10 bases and J shed 1 base, with 8 bases lying between them. Primers for the PCR totalled 60 Vbeta and 13 Jbeta. Clones were sequenced by immunoSEQ multiplex PCR, and TCRdb holds only the in-frame ones, with some missing. The sample has around 38,000 clones; 66% are singletons. This clone appeared a few times. The V and J genes are TRBV10-3 and TRBJ1-5; D uncertain. Sequencing used PBMCs. The receptor was isolated from a man aged 50-60 years in good health and CMV-seropositive. The CDR3 here is CATGSSNQPQHF. In DNA, the CDR3 is TGTGCCACAGGATCCAGCAATCAGCCCCAGCATTTT.